One and the same sample provided the 14 T cell receptor beta chains below, sequenced in a study of cytomegalovirus exposure and HLA in healthy donors. Assay: immunoSEQ multiplex PCR; the TCRdb copy retains only in-frame clones and omits some. The sample gives about 180,000 clones, 75% to 90% of which show up once; 15% to 20% is in the top ten. Sequencing was carried out using PBMCs. The receptors derive from a man aged 18-30 years in good health and CMV-seropositive.

In regard to this clone: Other DNA sequences within the sample encode an identical CDR3. J is TRBJ2-2 and V is TRBV2; D ambiguous. Germline V gene sequence: CDR1 SNHLY, CDR2 FYNNEI. The V end was cut by 7 bases, the J end by 3 bases, with 6 bases between. The CDR3 has 12 residues. CDR3 DNA: TGTGCCAGCACTCGGGACACCGGGGAGCTGTTTTTT. It encodes CASTRDTGELFF.

The chain carries TRBV11-2 and TRBJ1-2, with 7 positions matching TRBD1. The V and J ends lost 4 bases and 3 bases, in that order; junction bases with no gene match: 2. Looked up from germline, CDR1 is SGHAT and CDR2 is FQNNGV. The CDR3 loop spans 13 amino acids. DNA of the CDR3: TGTGCCAGCAGCTCCGGGACAGACTATGGCTACACCTTC. Residues: CASSSGTDYGYTF.

This clone showed up just once. The CDR3 DNA sequence: TGTGCCAGCAGCTCCGGACTTCTAAATGAGCAGTTCTTC. This encodes CASSSGLLNEQFF. The genes are TRBV7-2 and TRBJ2-1; D may be TRBD2 (5 bases). Germline V gene sequence: CDR1 SGHTA, CDR2 FQGNSA. CDR3 size: 13 residues. The V and J ends lost 4 bases and 7 bases respectively, with 11 bases between them. The full variable domain, with the rest looked up from reference TRBV7-2 and TRBJ2-1, is GAGVSQSPSNKVTEKGKDVELRCDPISGHTALYWYRQSLGQGLEFLIYFQGNSAPDKSGLPSDRFSAERTGGSVSTLTIQRTQQEDSAVYLCASSSGLLNEQFFGPGTRLTVL.

Of note for this clone: A junction boundary mismatches the germline segment, possibly from a read error. The chain is built from TRBV6-1 and TRBJ2-4; D is possibly TRBD1 (6 bases). Germline CDR1 reads MNHNS; CDR2 reads SASEGT. The CDR3 sequence is 14 residues long. The CDR3 here is CASRPWTEKNIQYF. CDR3 nucleotides: TGTGCCAGCAGACCCTGGACAGAAAAAAATATTCAGTACTTC.

The V gene is TRBV11-2, the J gene TRBJ1-1; D is possibly TRBD1 (5 bases). V was shortened by 1 base and J by 4 bases, with 16 bases between the two germline ends. In germline, CDR1 is SGHAT, CDR2 FQNNGV. The CDR3 is 16 amino acids. CDR3 protein: CASSLGGQGSRTEAFF. The CDR3 bases are TGTGCCAGCAGCTTAGGGGGCCAGGGCTCGCGCACTGAAGCTTTCTTT.

The chain recombines TRBV12-5 with TRBJ1-1; 7 bases agree with TRBD1. J was trimmed by 0 bases and V by 1 base; bases with no gene match: 2. The CDR3 runs to 15 residues. The germline CDR1 and CDR2 sequences are LGHNT and FRNRAP. Here the CDR3 reads CASGLGTGLNTEAFF. DNA for the CDR3: TGTGCTAGTGGTTTGGGGACAGGTCTGAACACTGAAGCTTTCTTT.

The chain combines TRBV6-1 with TRBJ1-3; D is possibly TRBD1 (5 bases). The CDR3 has 17 amino acids. V dropped 1 base and J dropped 3 bases, with 16 bases sitting between them. Germline-derived CDR1 and CDR2 are MNHNS and SASEGT. The CDR3 DNA follows: TGTGCCAGCAGTGAAGTAGGGGTCCGCATCGGTGGAAACACCATATATTTT. The encoded protein is CASSEVGVRIGGNTIYF.

V and J are TRBV7-3 and TRBJ2-3; 10 bases align to TRBD2. This CDR3 spans 15 amino acids. Germline loops: CDR1 SGHTA, CDR2 FQGTGA. J was trimmed by 6 bases and V by 5 bases; bases with no gene match: 8. The CDR3 loop is CASSPALAGKDTQYF. The DNA of the CDR3 is TGTGCCAGCAGCCCCGCACTAGCGGGAAAGGATACGCAGTATTTT.

This chain joins TRBV7-9 and TRBJ1-6; 7 bases line up with TRBD1. Unmatched junction bases numbered 8, after V lost 0 bases and J lost 0 bases. This CDR3 is built from 19 residues. The germline gives CDR1 SEHNR, CDR2 FQNEAQ (reference sequence). The CDR3 nucleotides read TGTGCCAGCAGCTTAGCAGGTGGACAGGAGAGCTCCTATAATTCACCCCTCCACTTT. Its protein product is CASSLAGGQESSYNSPLHF.

The chain recombines TRBV19 with TRBJ2-1, with D maybe TRBD1 (6 bases). Germline V gene sequence: CDR1 LNHDA, CDR2 SQIVND (reference sequence). V was clipped by 9 bases and J by 2 bases, with 14 bases between them. The CDR3 is 14 amino acids. The CDR3 nucleotides read TGTGCCAGAGACCCTAGGGACACCTACAATGAGCAGTTCTTC. Its translation is CARDPRDTYNEQFF.

The chain employs TRBV28 and TRBJ2-5; a weak D match, TRBD2 (5 bases). V gave up 6 bases and J gave up 5 bases, with 10 bases separating them. Germline V gene lookup returns CDR1 MDHEN and CDR2 SYDVKM. The CDR3 is 12 amino acids. DNA of the CDR3: TGTGCCAGCAGGGAGACGGGGGAGACCCAGTACTTC. Its translation is CASRETGETQYF.

This clone was counted a few times. The rearrangement joins TRBV19 to TRBJ2-1; 7 bases fit TRBD2. The CDR3 is 13 amino acids. CDR1 and CDR2 (germline): LNHDA, SQIVND (reference sequence). V shed 8 bases and J 4 bases; nucleotides not matched to a gene: 5. The CDR3 DNA sequence: TGTGCCAGTGCCCTGGGACTATACAATGAGCAGTTCTTC. It translates to CASALGLYNEQFF.

J is TRBJ2-7 and V is TRBV2; no firm D call. The CDR3 length is 15 residues. With 3 bases removed from V and 2 bases from J, the gap between germline ends came to 14 bases. Germline V lookup: CDR1 SNHLY, CDR2 FYNNEI. CDR3 DNA sequence: TGTGCCAGCAGTGACTCACAGACAATCCCCTACGAGCAGTACTTC. Amino acids: CASSDSQTIPYEQYF.

This chain joins TRBV7-8 and TRBJ1-1, with 10 bases that match TRBD1. Germline V gene sequence: CDR1 SGHVS, CDR2 FQNEAQ. This CDR3 region has 15 residues. After removal of 5 bases from V and 3 bases from J, the junction contained 6 bases not matched to a gene. Here the CDR3 DNA reads TGTGCCAGCAGCCCCCGGACAGGGGGGGACACTGAAGCTTTCTTT. Its translation is CASSPRTGGDTEAFF.